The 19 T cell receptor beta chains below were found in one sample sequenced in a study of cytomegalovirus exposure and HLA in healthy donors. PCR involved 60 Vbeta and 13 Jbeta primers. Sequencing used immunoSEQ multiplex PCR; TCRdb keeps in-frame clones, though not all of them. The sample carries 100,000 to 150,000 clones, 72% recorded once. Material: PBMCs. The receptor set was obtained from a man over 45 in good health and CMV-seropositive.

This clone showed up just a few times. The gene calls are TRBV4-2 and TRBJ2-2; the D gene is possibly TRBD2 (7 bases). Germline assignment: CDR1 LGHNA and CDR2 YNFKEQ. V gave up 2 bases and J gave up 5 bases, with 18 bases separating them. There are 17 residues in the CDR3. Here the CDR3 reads CASSQSPARGGTGELFF. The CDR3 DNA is TGTGCCAGCAGCCAATCCCCCGCGAGGGGGGGAACCGGGGAGCTGTTTTTT.

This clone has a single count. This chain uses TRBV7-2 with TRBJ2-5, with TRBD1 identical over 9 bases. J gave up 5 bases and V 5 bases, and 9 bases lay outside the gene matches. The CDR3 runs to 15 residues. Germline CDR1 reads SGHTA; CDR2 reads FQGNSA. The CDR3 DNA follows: TGTGCCAGCAGCATAATACAGGGGGCGTGGGAGACCCAGTACTTC. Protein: CASSIIQGAWETQYF.

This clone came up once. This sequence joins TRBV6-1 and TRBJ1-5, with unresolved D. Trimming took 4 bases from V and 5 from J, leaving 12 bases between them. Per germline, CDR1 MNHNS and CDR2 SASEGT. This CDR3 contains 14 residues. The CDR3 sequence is CASSARLGDQPQHF. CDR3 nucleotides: TGTGCCAGCAGTGCGAGGCTCGGCGATCAGCCCCAGCATTTT.

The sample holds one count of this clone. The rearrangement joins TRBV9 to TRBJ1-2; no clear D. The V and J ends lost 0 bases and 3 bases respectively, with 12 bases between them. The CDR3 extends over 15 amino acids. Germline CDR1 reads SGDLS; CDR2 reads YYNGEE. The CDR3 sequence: CASSVDPMQYYGYTF. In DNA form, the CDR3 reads TGTGCCAGCAGCGTAGATCCCATGCAGTACTATGGCTACACCTTC.

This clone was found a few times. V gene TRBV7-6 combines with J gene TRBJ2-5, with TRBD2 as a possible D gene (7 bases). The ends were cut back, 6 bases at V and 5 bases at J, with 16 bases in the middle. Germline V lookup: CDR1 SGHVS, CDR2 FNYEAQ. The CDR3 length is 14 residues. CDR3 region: CASSWGGAGETQYF. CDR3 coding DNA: TGTGCCAGCAGTTGGGGGGGGGCTGGGGAGACCCAGTACTTC.

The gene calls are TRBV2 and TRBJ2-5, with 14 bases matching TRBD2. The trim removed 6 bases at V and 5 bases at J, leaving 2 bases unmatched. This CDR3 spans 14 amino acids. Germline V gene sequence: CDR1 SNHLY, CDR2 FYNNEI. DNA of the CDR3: TGTGCCAGCAGGACTAGCGGGGGGGCTGAGACCCAGTACTTC. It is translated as CASRTSGGAETQYF.

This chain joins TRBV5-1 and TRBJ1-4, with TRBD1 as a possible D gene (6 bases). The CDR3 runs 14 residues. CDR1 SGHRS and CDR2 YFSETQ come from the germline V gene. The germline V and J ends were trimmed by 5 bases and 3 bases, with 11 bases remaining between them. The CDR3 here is CASSRDTPNEKLFF. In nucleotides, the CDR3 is TGCGCCAGCAGTCGGGACACGCCTAATGAAAAACTGTTTTTT.

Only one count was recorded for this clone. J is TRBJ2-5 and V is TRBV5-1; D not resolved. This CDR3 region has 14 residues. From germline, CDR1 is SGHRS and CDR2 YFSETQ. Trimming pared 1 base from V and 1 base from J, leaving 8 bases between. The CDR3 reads CASSLRLPQETQYF. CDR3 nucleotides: TGCGCCAGCAGCTTGAGACTCCCCCAAGAGACCCAGTACTTC.

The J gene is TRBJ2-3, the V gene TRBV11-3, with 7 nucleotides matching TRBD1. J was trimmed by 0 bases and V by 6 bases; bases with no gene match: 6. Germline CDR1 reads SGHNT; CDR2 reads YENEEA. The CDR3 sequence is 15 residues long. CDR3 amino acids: CASSIQGPSTDTQYF. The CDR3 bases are TGTGCCAGCAGTATACAGGGGCCTAGCACAGATACGCAGTATTTT. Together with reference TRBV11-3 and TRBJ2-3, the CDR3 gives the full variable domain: EAGVVQSPRYKIIEKKQPVAFWCNPISGHNTLYWYLQNLGQGPELLIRYENEEAVDDSQLPKDRFSAERLKGVDSTLKIQPAELGDSAVYLCASSIQGPSTDTQYFGPGTRLTVL.

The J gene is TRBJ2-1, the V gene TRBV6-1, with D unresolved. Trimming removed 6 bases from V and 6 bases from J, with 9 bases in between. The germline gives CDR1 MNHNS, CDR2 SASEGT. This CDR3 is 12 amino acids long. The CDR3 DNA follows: TGTGCCAGCAGCCCAAACTTCAATGAGCAGTTCTTC. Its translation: CASSPNFNEQFF.

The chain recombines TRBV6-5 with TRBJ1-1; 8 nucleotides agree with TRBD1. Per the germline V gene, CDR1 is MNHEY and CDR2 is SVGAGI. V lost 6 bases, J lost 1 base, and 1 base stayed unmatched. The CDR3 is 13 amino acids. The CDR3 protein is CASSDRGNTEAFF. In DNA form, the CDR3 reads TGTGCCAGCAGCGACAGGGGGAACACTGAAGCTTTCTTT.

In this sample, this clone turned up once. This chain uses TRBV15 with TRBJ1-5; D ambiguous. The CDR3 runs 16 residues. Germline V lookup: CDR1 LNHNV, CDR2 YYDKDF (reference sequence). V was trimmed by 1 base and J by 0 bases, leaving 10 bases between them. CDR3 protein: CATSRGGAYSNQPQHF. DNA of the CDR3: TGTGCCACCAGCAGAGGGGGAGCTTATAGCAATCAGCCCCAGCATTTT.

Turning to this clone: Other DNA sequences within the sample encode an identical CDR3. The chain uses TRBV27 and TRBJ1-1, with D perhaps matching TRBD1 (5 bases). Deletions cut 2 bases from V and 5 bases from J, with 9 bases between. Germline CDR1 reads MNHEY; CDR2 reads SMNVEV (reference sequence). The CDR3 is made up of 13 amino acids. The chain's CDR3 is CASSLHGGTEAFF. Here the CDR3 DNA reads TGTGCCAGCAGTTTACACGGGGGTACTGAAGCTTTCTTT.

In DNA form, the CDR3 reads TGCGCCAGCAGCCAAGAAAGGGGCGGGAGTCGAGGCGGCTACACCTTC. It codes for CASSQERGGSRGGYTF. V and J are TRBV4-1 and TRBJ1-2; D perhaps matches TRBD1 (5 bases). V was shortened by 0 bases and J by 8 bases, with 19 bases between the two germline ends. There are 16 residues in the CDR3. Germline V gives CDR1 MGHRA, CDR2 YSYEKL.

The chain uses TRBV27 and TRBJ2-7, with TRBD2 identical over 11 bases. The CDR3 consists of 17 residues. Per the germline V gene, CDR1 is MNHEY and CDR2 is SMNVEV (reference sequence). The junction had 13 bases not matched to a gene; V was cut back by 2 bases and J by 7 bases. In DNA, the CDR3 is TGTGCCAGCAGTTTAACCCCGACTAGCGGGACCCCGAGGGAGCAGTACTTC. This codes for CASSLTPTSGTPREQYF.

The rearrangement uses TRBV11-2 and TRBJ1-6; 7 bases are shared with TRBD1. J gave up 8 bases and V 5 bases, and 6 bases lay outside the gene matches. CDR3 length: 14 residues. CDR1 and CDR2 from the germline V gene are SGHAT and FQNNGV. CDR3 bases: TGTGCCAGCAGCGTTACAGGGGCGGATTCACCCCTCCACTTT. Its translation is CASSVTGADSPLHF.

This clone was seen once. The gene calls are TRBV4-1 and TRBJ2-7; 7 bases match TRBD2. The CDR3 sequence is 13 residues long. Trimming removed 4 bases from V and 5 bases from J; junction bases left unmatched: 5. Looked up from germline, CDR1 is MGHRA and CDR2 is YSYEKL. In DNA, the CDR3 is TGCGCCAGCAGCCGGGAGGGCCCCGACGAGCAGTACTTC. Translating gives CASSREGPDEQYF.

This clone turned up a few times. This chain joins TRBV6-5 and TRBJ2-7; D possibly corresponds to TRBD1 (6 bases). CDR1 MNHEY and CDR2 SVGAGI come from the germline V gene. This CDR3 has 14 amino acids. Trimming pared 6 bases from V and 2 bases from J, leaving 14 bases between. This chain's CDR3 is CASSTAQGTYEQYF. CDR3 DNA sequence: TGTGCCAGCAGCACCGCACAGGGAACCTACGAGCAGTACTTC.

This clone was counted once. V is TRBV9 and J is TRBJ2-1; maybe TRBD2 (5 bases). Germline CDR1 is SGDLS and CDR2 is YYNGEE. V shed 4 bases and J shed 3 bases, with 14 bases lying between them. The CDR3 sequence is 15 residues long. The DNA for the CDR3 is TGTGCCAGCAGCCTAGCCCCATCGGGCTACAATGAGCAGTTCTTC. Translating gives CASSLAPSGYNEQFF.